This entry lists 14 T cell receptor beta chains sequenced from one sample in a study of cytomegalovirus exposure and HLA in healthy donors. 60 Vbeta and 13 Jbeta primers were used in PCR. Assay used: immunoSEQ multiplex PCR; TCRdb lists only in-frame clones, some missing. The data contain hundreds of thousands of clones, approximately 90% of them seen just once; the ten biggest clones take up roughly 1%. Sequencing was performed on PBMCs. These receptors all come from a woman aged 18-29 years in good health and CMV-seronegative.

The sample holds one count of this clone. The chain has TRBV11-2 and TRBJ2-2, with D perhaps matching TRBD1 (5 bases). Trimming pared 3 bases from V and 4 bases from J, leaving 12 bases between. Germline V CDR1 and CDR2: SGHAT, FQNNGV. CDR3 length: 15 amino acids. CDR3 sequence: CASSFSRVGTGELFF. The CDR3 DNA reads TGTGCCAGCAGCTTTAGCAGGGTGGGCACCGGGGAGCTGTTTTTT.

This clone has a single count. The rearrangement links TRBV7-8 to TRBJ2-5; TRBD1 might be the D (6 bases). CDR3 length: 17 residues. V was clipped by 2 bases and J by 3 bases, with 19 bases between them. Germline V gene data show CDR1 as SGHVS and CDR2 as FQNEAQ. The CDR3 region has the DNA TGTGCCAGCAGCTTAAACTCCGGGACAAGAATAGAAGAGACCCAGTACTTC. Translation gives CASSLNSGTRIEETQYF.

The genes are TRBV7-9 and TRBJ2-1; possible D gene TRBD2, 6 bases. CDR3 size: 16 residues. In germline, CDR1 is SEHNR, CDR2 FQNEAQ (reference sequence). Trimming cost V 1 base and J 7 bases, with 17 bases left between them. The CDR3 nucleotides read TGTGCCAGCAGCTTAGTTACGGCTAGCGCTATGAATGAGCAGTTCTTC. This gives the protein CASSLVTASAMNEQFF.

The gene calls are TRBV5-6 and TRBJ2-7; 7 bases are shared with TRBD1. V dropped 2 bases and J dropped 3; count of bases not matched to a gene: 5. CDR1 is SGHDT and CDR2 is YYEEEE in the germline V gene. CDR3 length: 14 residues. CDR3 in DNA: TGTGCCAGCAGCTTTTCCCCAGGGGGCTACGAGCAGTACTTC. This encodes CASSFSPGGYEQYF.

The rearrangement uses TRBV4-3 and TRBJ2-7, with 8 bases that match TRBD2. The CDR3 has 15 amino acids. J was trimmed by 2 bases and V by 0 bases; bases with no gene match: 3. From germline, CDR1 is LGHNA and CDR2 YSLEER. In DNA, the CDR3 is TGCGCCAGCAGCCAAGAGAGCGGGGGAGCCTACGAGCAGTACTTC. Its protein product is CASSQESGGAYEQYF.

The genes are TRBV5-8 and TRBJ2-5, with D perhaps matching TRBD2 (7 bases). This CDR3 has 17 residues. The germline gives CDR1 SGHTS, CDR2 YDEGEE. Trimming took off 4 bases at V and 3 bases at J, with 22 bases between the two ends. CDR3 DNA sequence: TGTGCCAGCAGCCGGGGGGCAACGCCGGGGGCCGAAGAGACCCAGTACTTC. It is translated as CASSRGATPGAEETQYF.

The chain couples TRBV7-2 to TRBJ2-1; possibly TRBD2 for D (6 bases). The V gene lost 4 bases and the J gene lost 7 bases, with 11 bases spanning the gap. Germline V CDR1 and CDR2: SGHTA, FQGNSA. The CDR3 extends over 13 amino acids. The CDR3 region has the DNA TGTGCCAGCAGCTCCCGGGACTCTAATGAGCAGTTCTTC. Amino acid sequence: CASSSRDSNEQFF.

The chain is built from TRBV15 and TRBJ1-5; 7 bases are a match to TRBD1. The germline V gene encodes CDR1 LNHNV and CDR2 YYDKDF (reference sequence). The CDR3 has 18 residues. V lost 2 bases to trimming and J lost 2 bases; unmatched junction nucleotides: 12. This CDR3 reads CATSRNTRYDRGNQPQHF. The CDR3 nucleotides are TGTGCCACCAGCAGAAACACTCGTTACGACAGGGGCAATCAGCCCCAGCATTTT.

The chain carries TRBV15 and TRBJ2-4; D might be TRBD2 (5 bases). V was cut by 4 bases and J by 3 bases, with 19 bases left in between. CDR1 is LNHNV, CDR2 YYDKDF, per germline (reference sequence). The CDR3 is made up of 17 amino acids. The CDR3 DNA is TGTGCCACCAGCACCCGACCTAGCTCGCTGGGCAAAAACATTCAGTACTTC. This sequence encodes CATSTRPSSLGKNIQYF.

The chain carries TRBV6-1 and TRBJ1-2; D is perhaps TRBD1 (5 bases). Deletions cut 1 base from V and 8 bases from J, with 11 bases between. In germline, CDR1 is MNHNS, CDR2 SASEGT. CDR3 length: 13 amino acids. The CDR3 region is CASSEGTLQGYTF. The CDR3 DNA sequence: TGTGCCAGCAGTGAAGGGACACTCCAAGGCTACACCTTC.

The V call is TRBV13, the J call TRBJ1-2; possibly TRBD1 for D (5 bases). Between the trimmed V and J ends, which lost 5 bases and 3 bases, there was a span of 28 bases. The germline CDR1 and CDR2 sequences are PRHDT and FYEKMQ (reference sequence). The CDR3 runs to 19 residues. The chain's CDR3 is CASSLVWGRTSSVHYGYTF. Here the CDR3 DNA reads TGTGCCAGCAGCCTCGTTTGGGGCAGGACCTCTTCTGTTCACTATGGCTACACCTTC.

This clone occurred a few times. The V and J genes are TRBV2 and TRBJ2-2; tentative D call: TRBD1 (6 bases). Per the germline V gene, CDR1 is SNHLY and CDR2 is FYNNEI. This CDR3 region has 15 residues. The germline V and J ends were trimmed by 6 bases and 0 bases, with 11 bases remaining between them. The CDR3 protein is CASSGQNSNTGELFF. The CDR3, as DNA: TGTGCCAGCAGCGGACAGAACTCGAACACCGGGGAGCTGTTTTTT.

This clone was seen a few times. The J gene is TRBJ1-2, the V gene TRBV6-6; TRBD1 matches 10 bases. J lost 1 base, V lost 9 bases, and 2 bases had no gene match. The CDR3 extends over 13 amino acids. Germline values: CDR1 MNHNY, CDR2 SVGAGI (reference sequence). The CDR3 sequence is CASGDRGNYGYTF. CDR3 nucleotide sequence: TGTGCCAGTGGGGACAGGGGTAACTATGGCTACACCTTC.

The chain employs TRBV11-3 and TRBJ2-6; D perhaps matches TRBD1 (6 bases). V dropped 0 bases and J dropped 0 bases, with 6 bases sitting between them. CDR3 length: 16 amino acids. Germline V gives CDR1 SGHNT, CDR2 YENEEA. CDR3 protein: CASSLEQGSGANVLTF. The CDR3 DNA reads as TGTGCCAGCAGCTTAGAACAGGGCTCTGGGGCCAACGTCCTGACTTTC.